The 15 T cell receptor beta chains reported below all come from one sample, sequenced in a study of technical replicates of blood from a handful of donors. The method was immunoSEQ multiplex PCR; TCRdb's version includes in-frame clones alone and lacks a portion of them. The sample lists just over 70,000 clones, about 94% occurring once. Sequenced sample: T cells isolated from PBMCs. The receptors come from a human donor in good health.

This clone has a handful of counts. V and J are TRBV9 and TRBJ1-1, with 10 bases fitting TRBD1. This CDR3 is built from 15 residues. Germline loops: CDR1 SGDLS, CDR2 YYNGEE. J gave up 6 bases and V 3 bases, and 8 bases lay outside the gene matches. Here the CDR3 reads CASSAVPGQGPEAFF. Written as DNA, the CDR3 is TGTGCCAGCAGCGCCGTCCCGGGACAGGGGCCTGAAGCTTTCTTT. The full variable domain, completed using reference TRBV9 and TRBJ1-1, is DSGVTQTPKHLITATGQRVTLRCSPRSGDLSVYWYQQSLDQGLQFLIQYYNGEERAKGNILERFSAQQFPDLHSELNLSSLELGDSALYFCASSAVPGQGPEAFFGQGTRLTVV.

V usage is TRBV7-2 and J usage is TRBJ2-2; D perhaps matches TRBD1 (5 bases). The V and J ends lost 3 bases and 3 bases respectively, with 5 bases between them. The CDR3 loop spans 13 amino acids. Germline CDR1 reads SGHTA; CDR2 reads FQGNSA. CDR3 sequence (DNA): TGTGCCAGCAGCTTCAGGGACACCGGGGAGCTGTTTTTT. Residues: CASSFRDTGELFF.

This rearrangement joins TRBV19 to TRBJ1-1; weak D call: TRBD1 (5 bases). V was clipped by 3 bases and J by 0 bases, with 8 bases between them. The V gene's germline CDR1 is LNHDA and CDR2 SQIVND (reference sequence). The CDR3 loop spans 14 amino acids. This CDR3 is CASSMIQVNTEAFF. The DNA for the CDR3 is TGTGCCAGTAGTATGATACAGGTGAACACTGAAGCTTTCTTT.

The sample holds one count of this clone. The rearrangement joins TRBV11-2 to TRBJ2-5, with 7 positions matching TRBD1. This CDR3 region has 17 residues. With 1 base clipped from V and 1 base from J, the junction kept 9 bases outside the gene matches. The germline V gene has CDR1 SGHAT and CDR2 FQNNGV. The chain's CDR3 is CASSLGSRTGFQETQYF. The CDR3 region has the DNA TGTGCCAGCAGCTTAGGTAGCCGGACAGGTTTCCAAGAGACCCAGTACTTC. The full variable domain, its missing parts supplied by reference TRBV11-2 and TRBJ2-5, is EAGVAQSPRYKIIEKRQSVAFWCNPISGHATLYWYQQILGQGPKLLIQFQNNGVVDDSQLPKDRFSAERLKGVDSTLKIQPAKLEDSAVYLCASSLGSRTGFQETQYFGPGTRLLVL.

This clone has just one count. The chain recombines TRBV30 with TRBJ1-1; no clear D. V was cut by 5 bases and J by 1 base, with 5 bases left in between. Germline assignment: CDR1 GTSNPN and CDR2 SVGIG (reference sequence). The CDR3 spans 11 residues. This CDR3 reads CAWGRNTEAFF. CDR3 coding DNA: TGTGCCTGGGGTAGGAACACTGAAGCTTTCTTT.

This chain uses TRBV2 with TRBJ2-4; TRBD2 matches at 10 bases. The length of the CDR3 is 17 residues. CDR1 and CDR2 (germline): SNHLY, FYNNEI. The V and J ends lost 4 bases and 1 base, in that order; junction bases with no gene match: 7. The chain's CDR3 is CASSVGELAGAKNIQYF. The CDR3 coding sequence is TGTGCCAGCAGTGTGGGGGAACTAGCGGGGGCCAAAAACATTCAGTACTTC.

Concerning this clone: Its ends do not fully match the called genes, so a read error is possible. The chain recombines TRBV2 with TRBJ1-1; D is unresolved. The CDR3 totals 12 residues. The germline V gene encodes CDR1 SNHLY and CDR2 FYNNEI. CDR3 in DNA: TGTGCCAACAGTATGGGGAGCACTGAAGCTTTCTTT. Translation: CANSMGSTEAFF.

The chain combines TRBV27 with TRBJ1-2; maybe TRBD1 (6 bases). Trimming left V 4 bases short and J 3 bases short, with 9 bases between. The germline V gene has CDR1 MNHEY and CDR2 SMNVEV (reference sequence). The length of the CDR3 is 13 residues. CDR3 loop: CASSWAGDYGYTF. The DNA of the CDR3 is TGTGCCAGCAGTTGGGCAGGGGACTATGGCTACACCTTC.

The rearrangement joins TRBV7-3 to TRBJ2-2, with TRBD2 identical over 12 bases. Germline CDR1 SGHTA, CDR2 FQGTGA. V trimming: 2 bases; J trimming: 5 bases; junction bases outside the gene matches: 0. This CDR3 has 15 residues. The CDR3 spells CASSLGTSGTGELFF. The DNA for the CDR3 is TGTGCCAGCAGCTTAGGGACTAGCGGGACCGGGGAGCTGTTTTTT.

The chain couples TRBV4-1 to TRBJ1-2, with D hard to call. The CDR3 spans 13 residues. The V gene's germline CDR1 is MGHRA and CDR2 YSYEKL. Trimming left V 2 bases short and J 8 bases short, with 12 bases between. The CDR3 nucleotides read TGCGCCAGCAGCCAAATAGGGAGTAACGGCTACACCTTC. This encodes CASSQIGSNGYTF.

The rearrangement uses TRBV23-1 and TRBJ1-1; 8 nucleotides match TRBD1. TRBV23-1 is labeled an ORF, and its function is uncertain. This CDR3 region has 16 residues. The ends lost 1 base at V and 0 bases at J; junction bases unmatched: 4. CDR3 nucleotides: TGCGCCAGCAGTCAATGGGGACAGGCCATGAACACTGAAGCTTTCTTT. Translation: CASSQWGQAMNTEAFF.

The chain couples TRBV29-1 to TRBJ1-5, with a tentative D call TRBD1 (5 bases). Trimming pared 4 bases from V and 4 bases from J, leaving 17 bases between. The CDR3 totals 15 residues. Germline V lookup: CDR1 SQVTM, CDR2 ANQGSEA. CDR3 in DNA: TGCAGCGTTGGGGGGGACGGCGGCTATAATCAGCCCCAGCATTTT. Its protein product is CSVGGDGGYNQPQHF.

This chain connects TRBV9 to TRBJ1-4; tentatively, D is TRBD1 (6 bases). The CDR3 extends over 15 amino acids. V shed 4 bases and J shed 0 bases, with 10 bases lying between them. CDR1 and CDR2 from the germline V gene are SGDLS and YYNGEE. The CDR3 DNA reads TGTGCCAGCAGCTCGGGACATACAACTAATGAAAAACTGTTTTTT. Protein: CASSSGHTTNEKLFF. The complete variable domain, with remaining parts taken from reference TRBV9 and TRBJ1-4, reads DSGVTQTPKHLITATGQRVTLRCSPRSGDLSVYWYQQSLDQGLQFLIQYYNGEERAKGNILERFSAQQFPDLHSELNLSSLELGDSALYFCASSSGHTTNEKLFFGSGTQLSVL.

V is TRBV7-2 and J is TRBJ2-6; D possibly corresponds to TRBD2 (7 bases). This CDR3 has 16 amino acids. Germline CDR1 and CDR2: SGHTA and FQGNSA. The V and J ends lost 5 bases and 1 base respectively, with 12 bases between them. CDR3: CASSREGGSGANVLTF. As DNA, the CDR3 is TGTGCCAGCAGCCGCGAGGGGGGGTCTGGGGCCAACGTCCTGACTTTC.

This chain links TRBV5-1 with TRBJ2-7; 11 bases agree with TRBD1. CDR3 length: 13 amino acids. CDR1 is SGHRS and CDR2 is YFSETQ in the germline V gene. With 2 bases clipped from V and 6 bases from J, the junction kept 1 base outside the gene matches. The DNA of the CDR3 is TGCGCCAGCAGCTTTGGGACAGGGGGCGAGCAGTACTTC. Residues: CASSFGTGGEQYF.